This passage covers 7 T cell receptor beta chains from one sample sequenced in a study of blood T cell repertoires in COVID-19. Repertoires were generated with immunoSEQ multiplex PCR, while TCRdb's copy carries only in-frame clones and drops some. The data contain approximately 58,000 clones, about 76% of them seen just once; the ten biggest clones take up about 40%. What was sequenced was peripheral blood. These TCRs come from a man in his 70s with active or convalescent COVID-19.

This chain links TRBV12-3 or TRBV12-4 with TRBJ2-7; possible D gene TRBD1, 5 bases. This CDR3 comprises 13 residues. V was clipped by 5 bases and J by 3 bases, with 11 bases between them. CDR3 sequence: CASSGTGFYEQYF. DNA of the CDR3: TGTGCCAGCAGTGGTACAGGTTTCTACGAGCAGTACTTC.

This chain uses TRBV4-1 with TRBJ1-2; a weak D match, TRBD1 (5 bases). V dropped 0 bases and J dropped 4 bases, with 9 bases sitting between them. Germline-derived CDR1 and CDR2 are MGHRA and YSYEKL. The CDR3 consists of 14 residues. The CDR3 coding sequence is TGCGCCAGCAGCCAAGATGCAGGGATCTATGGCTACACCTTC. Amino acids: CASSQDAGIYGYTF.

This chain's CDR3 is CASSEEHYGYTF. The CDR3 DNA follows: TGTGCCAGCAGTGAAGAACATTATGGCTACACCTTC. The chain has TRBV2 and TRBJ1-2; no clear D. The germline V gene encodes CDR1 SNHLY and CDR2 FYNNEI. V lost 1 base and J lost 5, with 5 bases in between. This CDR3 is built from 12 residues. Full variable domain (outside the CDR3, taken from reference TRBV2 and TRBJ1-2): EPEVTQTPSHQVTQMGQEVILRCVPISNHLYFYWYRQILGQKVEFLVSFYNNEISEKSEIFDDQFSVERPDGSNFTLKIRSTKLEDSAMYFCASSEEHYGYTFGSGTRLTVV.

V is TRBV9 and J is TRBJ1-4; D gene uncertain. V lost 3 bases and J lost 0, with 6 bases in between. The germline gives CDR1 SGDLS, CDR2 YYNGEE. This CDR3 is 14 amino acids long. The CDR3 loop reads CASSALATNEKLFF. DNA of the CDR3: TGTGCCAGCAGCGCTTTAGCAACTAATGAAAAACTGTTTTTT.

This sequence joins TRBV2 and TRBJ1-2; no firm D call. The CDR3 loop spans 13 amino acids. Per the germline V gene, CDR1 is SNHLY and CDR2 is FYNNEI. Between the trimmed V and J ends, which lost 2 bases and 8 bases, there was a span of 12 bases. The CDR3, as DNA: TGTGCCAGCAGTGAATCGGGGTTTGGCGGCTACACCTTC. Amino acid sequence: CASSESGFGGYTF.

The rearrangement uses TRBV9 and TRBJ2-3, with D maybe TRBD2 (6 bases). Germline V lookup: CDR1 SGDLS, CDR2 YYNGEE. This CDR3 region has 15 residues. The V end lost 0 bases, the J end lost 0 bases, and 8 bases lay between the germline ends. The CDR3 bases are TGTGCCAGCAGCGTAGTTAGCGGAAGCACAGATACGCAGTATTTT. Translating it yields CASSVVSGSTDTQYF.

The chain combines TRBV19 with TRBJ1-2; 9 bases align to TRBD1. CDR3 length: 14 amino acids. Germline V gene lookup returns CDR1 LNHDA and CDR2 SQIVND (reference sequence). Trimming cost V 5 bases and J 7 bases; bases outside gene matches: 8. This chain's CDR3 is CASSPRTGVTGYTF. DNA of the CDR3: TGTGCCAGTAGTCCGAGGACAGGGGTCACTGGCTACACCTTC.